This T cell receptor beta chain was identified in a study of cytomegalovirus exposure and HLA in healthy donors. As for the study in general: T cells numbering around 190 million yielded some 110 million unique TCR beta sequences in an earlier analysis.

As for this clone: Its antigen is unknown.

Study outcomes and limitations: Presence/absence analyses took donor sequencing depth as roughly uniform. There were several of the most significant clusters that appeared linked to common viral pathogens in a later analysis. Among TCR sequences, most were rare, though some public TCRs appeared in many donors.

Both 60 Vbeta primers and 13 Jbeta primers went into the PCR. Repertoires were generated with immunoSEQ multiplex PCR, while TCRdb's copy carries only in-frame clones and drops some. The profile shows over 60,000 clones, roughly four fifths of them singletons. The germline V gene has CDR1 MNHNS and CDR2 SASEGT. The CDR3 sequence is 15 residues long. V lost 1 base to trimming and J lost 4 bases; unmatched junction nucleotides: 6. Sequenced: PBMCs. V and J are TRBV6-1 and TRBJ2-5; 7 nucleotides agree with TRBD1. The source of this sequence is a man in his 70s in good health and CMV-seronegative. CDR3 sequence: CASSEVGGSGETQYF. The DNA for the CDR3 is TGTGCCAGCAGTGAAGTAGGGGGCTCCGGAGAGACCCAGTACTTC.